This TCR beta chain was sequenced during a study of T-cell memory formation after mild COVID-19. A few counts support this clonotype. V was shortened by 7 bases and J by 9 bases, with 7 bases between the two germline ends. CDR1 MDHEN and CDR2 SYDVKM come from the germline V gene. There are 11 residues in the CDR3. TCRdb processed the 5' RACE reads anew with MiXCR; each CDR3 protein has one entry. The top ten hold roughly 6% of the sample, which has 110,000 or so distinct CDR3 sequences, roughly a sixth seen once. The sequencing input was PBMCs or a T cell subset sorted from them (not recorded which). The TCR sequence derives from a man between 18 and 29 years old who had mild COVID-19 (a few samples of this study predate the infection). Cell type and time point are not known. The chain has TRBV28 and TRBJ1-6; D unresolved. CDR3 loop: CASTTGSPLHF. CDR3 in DNA: TGTGCCAGCACCACGGGTTCACCCCTCCACTTT.